These 5 T cell receptor beta chains share one sample of origin, sequenced in a study of identical twins. TCRdb reanalysed the 5' RACE reads using MiXCR and keeps one entry per CDR3 protein. This repertoire shows roughly 690,000 distinct CDR3 sequences, less than 25% found once; its top ten account for about 4.3%. These data were also filed under a second study, of T cells expressing NK-cell markers.

Sequencing was performed on PBMCs. These receptors all come from a woman aged 18-29 years in good health.

In this sample, this clonotype turned up many times. This chain links TRBV24-1 with TRBJ2-1; 12 bases match TRBD2. With V trimmed by 4 bases and J by 10 bases, 4 bases remained unmatched. Germline V gives CDR1 KGHDR, CDR2 SFDVKD. The CDR3 loop spans 14 amino acids. The CDR3 coding sequence is TGTGCCACCAGTGAGGACGGGACTAGCGGGGAGCAGTTCTTC. This gives the protein CATSEDGTSGEQFF.

This clonotype was counted only a few times. The chain links TRBV29-1 to TRBJ1-2; 8 nucleotides match TRBD1. With V trimmed by 6 bases and J by 8 bases, 17 bases remained unmatched. The CDR3 extends over 15 amino acids. The germline V gene has CDR1 SQVTM and CDR2 ANQGSEA. In DNA, the CDR3 is TGCAGCGTGGATCCCGGGACAGGTCCCTATGGGGGCTACACCTTC. This gives the protein CSVDPGTGPYGGYTF.

This clonotype was seen a few times. This chain joins TRBV24-1 and TRBJ2-4; the D is unclear. Trimming stripped 2 bases from V and 8 bases from J, with 6 bases between. Germline assignment: CDR1 KGHDR and CDR2 SFDVKD. There are 12 residues in the CDR3. The DNA for the CDR3 is TGTGCCACCAGTGATTCCCGGGACATTCAGTACTTC. This codes for CATSDSRDIQYF.

The J gene is TRBJ2-4, the V gene TRBV10-1; 10 bases line up with TRBD2. Germline V gene lookup returns CDR1 WNHNN and CDR2 SYGVQD (reference sequence). CDR3 length: 16 amino acids. Trimming at V came to 7 bases and at J to 3 bases, leaving 9 bases not matched to a gene. The DNA for the CDR3 is TGCGCCAGCAAGCGGGGGGGGGTGGTAGACAAAAACATTCAGTACTTC. Translation: CASKRGGVVDKNIQYF.

The chain couples TRBV7-2 to TRBJ2-1, with 13 positions matching TRBD2. The germline V gene encodes CDR1 SGHTA and CDR2 FQGNSA. The V gene end was trimmed by 5 bases and the J gene end by 8 bases; junction bases not matched to a gene: 9. CDR3 length: 16 residues. The CDR3 DNA is TGTGCCAGCAGCCCCGGGGGGACTAGCGGGACCGATGAGCAGTTCTTC. Protein product: CASSPGGTSGTDEQFF.